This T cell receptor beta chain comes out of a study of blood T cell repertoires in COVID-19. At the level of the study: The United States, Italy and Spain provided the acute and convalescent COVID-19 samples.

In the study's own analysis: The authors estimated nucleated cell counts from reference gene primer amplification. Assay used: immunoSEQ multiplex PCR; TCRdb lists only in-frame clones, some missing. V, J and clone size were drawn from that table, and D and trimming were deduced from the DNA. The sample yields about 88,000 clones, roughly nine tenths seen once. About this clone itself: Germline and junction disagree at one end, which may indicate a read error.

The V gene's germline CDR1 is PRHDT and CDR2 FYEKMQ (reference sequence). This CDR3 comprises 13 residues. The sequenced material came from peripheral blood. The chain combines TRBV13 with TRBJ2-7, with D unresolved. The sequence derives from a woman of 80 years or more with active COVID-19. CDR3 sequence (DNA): TGTGCCAGCAGCTTAGGAGCACCTCCCGAGCCGTACTTC. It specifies CASSLGAPPEPYF.